A selection of T cell receptor beta chains follows, all from one sample in a study of T cells in Graves' hyperthyroidism and ophthalmopathy. TCRdb reanalysed the multiplex PCR reads using MiXCR and keeps one entry per CDR3 protein. The table has about 480,000 distinct CDR3 sequences, over 13% seen once; the top ten hold around 17%. The sample comprised blood. The origin of the receptors is a woman aged 18-29 years with Graves' hyperthyroidism. Both conserved end residues are part of each CDR3. Fields, in order: CDR3 DNA, CDR3 protein, D gene, V gene, J gene, CDR3 length, clone size. A D gene is named only where the DNA matches it firmly. Some rows mark clone size as missing; the rest say once, few, many or name a class of expanded clone.

TGTGCCTGGAGTAGATCCGACGTGGCGAACACCGGGGAGCTGTTTTTT	CAWSRSDVANTGELFF	NA	TRBV30	TRBJ2-2	16	many
TGCGCCAGCAGCTTGGCCCCGGGCCTTCACCAAGAGACCCAGTACTTC	CASSLAPGLHQETQYF	NA	TRBV5-1	TRBJ2-5	16	many
TGTGCCAGTAGTTCGCAGGGTCAAAGCTCCTACGAGCAGTACTTC	CASSSQGQSSYEQYF	NA	TRBV19	TRBJ2-7	15	few
TGCGCCAGCAGGAGGGCGTCGACTACTAGCACAGATACGCAGTATTTT	CASRRASTTSTDTQYF	NA	TRBV5-1	TRBJ2-3	16	many
TGTGCCAGCAGTTTAGGGAACGATCCCTTCTATGGCTACACCTTC	CASSLGNDPFYGYTF	NA	TRBV28	TRBJ1-2	15	many
TGTGCCAGCAGCCGGGAACATGGAGGGTCCGATACGCAGTATTTT	CASSREHGGSDTQYF	NA	TRBV4-2	TRBJ2-3	15	NA
TGTGCCAGCAGCTTAGAGGGGCGGGAGGGAAGTCGCAATGAGCAGTTCTTC	CASSLEGREGSRNEQFF	TRBD2	TRBV11-2	TRBJ2-1	17	many
TGTGCCAGTAGTCACCCTAGCGGGAGAACCTACGAGCAGTACTTC	CASSHPSGRTYEQYF	TRBD2	TRBV19	TRBJ2-7	15	many
TGTGCCATCAGCTCCCCTCTTGGGACTAGCGAGGCCGGGGAGCTGTTTTTT	CAISSPLGTSEAGELFF	TRBD2	TRBV13	TRBJ2-2	17	few
TGCGCCAGCAGCCAAGTGGTTTTAGCGGGAGGTGGTCGCGAGCAGTACTTC	CASSQVVLAGGGREQYF	TRBD2	TRBV4-1	TRBJ2-7	17	few
TGTGCCAGCAGCTTTCTTAGACAGGAGAACACTGAAGCTTTCTTT	CASSFLRQENTEAFF	NA	TRBV7-3	TRBJ1-1	15	many
TGCGCCAGCAGTGAGTACGGGGGTCCCTCCTACAATGAGCAGTTCTTC	CASSEYGGPSYNEQFF	NA	TRBV10-2	TRBJ2-1	16	many
TGTGCCAGCAGGTTATTTGGACTAGCGGGAGGCCGCTACAATGAGCAGTTCTTC	CASRLFGLAGGRYNEQFF	TRBD2	TRBV6-1	TRBJ2-1	18	many
TGTGCCACCAGTAGGGCGCCCGGCGGGAGGGTAGATACGCAGTATTTT	CATSRAPGGRVDTQYF	TRBD2	TRBV24-1	TRBJ2-3	16	NA
TGTGCCAGCAGCTTAGTAGTAGGACTAGCGTTTTCCGAGCAGTACTTC	CASSLVVGLAFSEQYF	TRBD2	TRBV7-2	TRBJ2-7	16	many
TGTGCCAGTAGTCCTCGAGGGACTGCAACTAATGAAAAACTGTTTTTT	CASSPRGTATNEKLFF	NA	TRBV19	TRBJ1-4	16	NA
TGTGCCAGCACTGGGGGGGGGTACACTGAAGCTTTCTTT	CASTGGGYTEAFF	NA	TRBV2	TRBJ1-1	13	many
TGTGCCAGCTCACCACGAACAGGGGTTCAGCCCCAGCATTTT	CASSPRTGVQPQHF	TRBD1	TRBV18	TRBJ1-5	14	many
TGTGCCAGCTCACCACGGCCGGACACAGATACGCAGTATTTT	CASSPRPDTDTQYF	NA	TRBV18	TRBJ2-3	14	many
TGCAGCGCGGTCGGCAACTTGGGGGAGACCCAGTACTTC	CSAVGNLGETQYF	NA	TRBV29-1	TRBJ2-5	13	NA
TGTGCCAGCAGTTTATTATTAGGGGGTGCGAACACTGAAGCTTTCTTT	CASSLLLGGANTEAFF	NA	TRBV28	TRBJ1-1	16	few
TGTGCCAGCAGCTTGACTTCCGGGGGTGAAGCTTTCTTT	CASSLTSGGEAFF	NA	TRBV7-3	TRBJ1-1	13	NA
TGTGCCAGCAGTAACCTAGCGGGATCCTACAATGAGCAGTTCTTC	CASSNLAGSYNEQFF	TRBD2	TRBV6-1	TRBJ2-1	15	many
TGTGCCAGCAGCAGCCGTAGTGGGGAGACAGATACGCAGTATTTT	CASSSRSGETDTQYF	NA	TRBV7-3	TRBJ2-3	15	NA
TGTGCCAGCAGTCGGCGGACAGGGGGCGCTCCGAACACCGGGGAGCTGTTTTTT	CASSRRTGGAPNTGELFF	TRBD1	TRBV27	TRBJ2-2	18	many
TGCAGTGCTAGAGTTTTCGGTTCACAGGGACCGAGCCTGAGACCCTACGAGCAGTACTTC	CSARVFGSQGPSLRPYEQYF	NA	TRBV20-1	TRBJ2-7	20	many
TGTGCCAGCAGCTTAGGCCCGGCACAAGGTGAGCAGTTCTTC	CASSLGPAQGEQFF	NA	TRBV11-3	TRBJ2-1	14	many
TGCGCCAGCAGCCCCCCCCGCCGTGCGGTCCCAAAGGCCGGGGAGCTGTTTTTT	CASSPPRRAVPKAGELFF	NA	TRBV5-1	TRBJ2-2	18	few
TGTGCCAGCAGTTTAGGCAGGGTGGATACGCAGTATTTT	CASSLGRVDTQYF	NA	TRBV12-3/TRBV12-4	TRBJ2-3	13	many
TGTGCCAGCAGTGAAAGGGACAGCGGGATCTATGGCTACACCTTC	CASSERDSGIYGYTF	TRBD1	TRBV2	TRBJ1-2	15	many
TGCGCCAGCAGTGAGTCGATGTTGGGGGCGGATGAAAAACTGTTTTTT	CASSESMLGADEKLFF	NA	TRBV10-2	TRBJ1-4	16	many
TGTGCCAGCAGTAGCTGGGACACAGTCTACGAGCAGTACTTC	CASSSWDTVYEQYF	NA	TRBV6-2/TRBV6-3	TRBJ2-7	14	many
TGTGCCAGCAGCCGCGATTCGGGGGAGACCCAGTACTTC	CASSRDSGETQYF	NA	TRBV11-2	TRBJ2-5	13	many
TGCGCCAGCAAATCCGAGGGGGTAGGAGACATTCAGTACTTC	CASKSEGVGDIQYF	NA	TRBV5-1	TRBJ2-4	14	many
TGTGCCAGCAGTTTAGGTTGGGGTCAAAGCAATCAGCCCCAGCATTTT	CASSLGWGQSNQPQHF	NA	TRBV28	TRBJ1-5	16	many
TGTGCCATCAGAGCACAACCGGGACAGGAGAACACCGGGGAGCTGTTTTTT	CAIRAQPGQENTGELFF	TRBD1	TRBV10-3	TRBJ2-2	17	few
TGTGCCAGCAGCGCAACTTCGCCTGGCGGAAACACCATATATTTT	CASSATSPGGNTIYF	NA	TRBV9	TRBJ1-3	15	NA
TGTGCCTGGAGCGAGAAAGATACGCAGTATTTT	CAWSEKDTQYF	NA	TRBV30	TRBJ2-3	11	many
TGTGCCAGCAGCTTCGGGCGTAGCCGTCGAGAGACCCAGTACTTC	CASSFGRSRRETQYF	NA	TRBV11-3	TRBJ2-5	15	many
TGTGCCAGCAGTGAAAATAAGGCTAGCGGGAGGGGTGAGCAGTTCTTC	CASSENKASGRGEQFF	TRBD2	TRBV2	TRBJ2-1	16	many
TGTGCCAGCAGCTCTCGGACAGTCGACTACACCTTC	CASSSRTVDYTF	NA	TRBV11-3	TRBJ1-2	12	many
TGTGCCAGCAGTTTAGGTAGGAGCGAGCAGTACTTC	CASSLGRSEQYF	NA	TRBV12-3/TRBV12-4	TRBJ2-7	12	few
TGTGCCAGCACCCCCCGGCCGAGCACAGATACGCAGTATTTT	CASTPRPSTDTQYF	NA	TRBV27	TRBJ2-3	14	NA
TGTGCCAGCTCACCAATGATTAGCACAGATACGCAGTATTTT	CASSPMISTDTQYF	NA	TRBV18	TRBJ2-3	14	few
TGCAGTGCTAGTCTGGCGGGAGGTAGGGCAGATACGCAGTATTTT	CSASLAGGRADTQYF	TRBD2	TRBV20-1	TRBJ2-3	15	few
TGCAGTGCTAGAGATGGGCTAGCGGGAGGGATCACAGATACGCAGTATTTT	CSARDGLAGGITDTQYF	TRBD2	TRBV20-1	TRBJ2-3	17	many
TGTGCCAGCAGCTCTCCTAGCGGGCAGGGGGAAGAGACCCAGTACTTC	CASSSPSGQGEETQYF	NA	TRBV11-2	TRBJ2-5	16	many
TGCGCCAGCAGTGGTAGACAGGGGTTCGGCTATGGCTACACCTTC	CASSGRQGFGYGYTF	TRBD1	TRBV6-2/TRBV6-3	TRBJ1-2	15	NA
TGTGCCAGCAGACGGCGGGACATTTACGAGCAGTACTTC	CASRRRDIYEQYF	NA	TRBV5-8	TRBJ2-7	13	few
TGCAGTGCTATGGGCGTATCAGGGGGAGTGAAATATCAGCCCCAGCATTTT	CSAMGVSGGVKYQPQHF	TRBD1	TRBV20-1	TRBJ1-5	17	few
TGCAGTGCTAGAGACGTACCGGGACTAGTAAAGTTCTTC	CSARDVPGLVKFF	TRBD2	TRBV20-1	TRBJ2-1	13	many
TGTGCCAGCAGCTTGGTGGGGACGCCGAGCTCCTACGAGCAGTACTTC	CASSLVGTPSSYEQYF	NA	TRBV5-6	TRBJ2-7	16	NA
TGTGCCAGCTCGTGGGACTCCTACACAGATACGCAGTATTTT	CASSWDSYTDTQYF	NA	TRBV18	TRBJ2-3	14	many
TGCGCCAGCAGCCCGGCTACTAGCGGGAGATCAGATACGCAGTATTTT	CASSPATSGRSDTQYF	TRBD2	TRBV4-1	TRBJ2-3	16	NA
TGTGCCAGTACTAGCGGGCGGAGCTCCTACAATGAGCAGTTCTTC	CASTSGRSSYNEQFF	TRBD2	TRBV6-1	TRBJ2-1	15	many
TGTGCCAGCAGCTTAGAGTTTGGCGGGAGAGGAACCGGGGAGCTGTTTTTT	CASSLEFGGRGTGELFF	TRBD2	TRBV13	TRBJ2-2	17	many
TGCAGTGCTAGCCCGGGCCACGCAACTAATGAAAAACTGTTTTTT	CSASPGHATNEKLFF	NA	TRBV20-1	TRBJ1-4	15	few